This T cell receptor (beta chain) is from a study of radiation and T cells in renal cell carcinoma. Study information: Nephrectomy followed 15 Gy stereotactic body radiation by 4 weeks. General study points: Top tumor clonotypes rose in blood 2 weeks post-radiation, then contracted.

TCRdb's table, derived via immunoSEQ multiplex PCR, lists solely in-frame clones and lacks some. The sample yields around 80,000 clones, about 81% seen once. A note on this clone: What it recognizes is unknown.

As to time point: blood 2 weeks post-SBRT. Treatment meaning: 15 Gy SBRT to primary tumor, nephrectomy 4 weeks later. The receptor's source is a man aged 55 to 70 with renal cell carcinoma. This sample comprised blood, obtained from a patient whose treatment included radiotherapy and nephrectomy.

The chain's CDR3 is CASSPGGSYEQYF. In DNA form, the CDR3 reads TGTGCCAGCAGCCCGGGGGGGTCCTACGAGCAGTACTTC. The chain links TRBV6-5 to TRBJ2-7; 8 nucleotides line up with TRBD2. V lost 6 bases and J lost 1; bases outside the gene matches: 2. Germline V gives CDR1 MNHEY, CDR2 SVGAGI. CDR3 length: 13 residues.